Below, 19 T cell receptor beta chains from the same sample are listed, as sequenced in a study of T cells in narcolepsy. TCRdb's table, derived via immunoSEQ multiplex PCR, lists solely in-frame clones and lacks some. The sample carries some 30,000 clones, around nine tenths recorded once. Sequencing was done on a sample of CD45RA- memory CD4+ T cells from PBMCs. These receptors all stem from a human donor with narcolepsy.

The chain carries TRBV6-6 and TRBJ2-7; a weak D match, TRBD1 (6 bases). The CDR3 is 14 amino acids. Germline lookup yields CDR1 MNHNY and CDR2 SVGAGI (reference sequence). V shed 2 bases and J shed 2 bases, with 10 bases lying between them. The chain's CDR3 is CASSYEQGPYEQYF. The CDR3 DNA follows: TGTGCCAGCAGTTACGAACAGGGACCCTACGAGCAGTACTTC.

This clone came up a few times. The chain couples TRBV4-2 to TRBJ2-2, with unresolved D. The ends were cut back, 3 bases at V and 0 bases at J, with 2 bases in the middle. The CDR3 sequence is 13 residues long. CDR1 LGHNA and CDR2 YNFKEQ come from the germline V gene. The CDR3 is CASSQSNTGELFF. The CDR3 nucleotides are TGTGCCAGCAGCCAGTCGAACACCGGGGAGCTGTTTTTT.

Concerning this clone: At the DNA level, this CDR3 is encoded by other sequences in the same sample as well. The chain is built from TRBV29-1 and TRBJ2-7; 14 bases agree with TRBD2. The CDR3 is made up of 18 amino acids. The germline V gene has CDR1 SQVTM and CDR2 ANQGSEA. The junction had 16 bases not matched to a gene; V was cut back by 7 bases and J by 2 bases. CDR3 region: CSGVWGNGLAGGTYEQYV. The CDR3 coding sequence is TGCAGCGGCGTTTGGGGGAATGGACTAGCGGGGGGCACCTACGAGCAGTACGTC.

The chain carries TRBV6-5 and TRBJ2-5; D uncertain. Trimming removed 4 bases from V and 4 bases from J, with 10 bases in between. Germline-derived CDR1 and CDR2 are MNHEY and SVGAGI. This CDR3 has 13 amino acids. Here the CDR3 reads CASSWTVRETQYF. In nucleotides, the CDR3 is TGTGCCAGCAGTTGGACGGTCCGAGAGACCCAGTACTTC.

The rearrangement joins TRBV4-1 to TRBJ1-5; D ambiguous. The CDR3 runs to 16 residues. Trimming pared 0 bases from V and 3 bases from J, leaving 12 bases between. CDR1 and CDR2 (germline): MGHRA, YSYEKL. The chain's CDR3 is CASSQETQVPNQPQHF. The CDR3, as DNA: TGCGCCAGCAGCCAAGAGACGCAGGTCCCCAATCAGCCCCAGCATTTT.

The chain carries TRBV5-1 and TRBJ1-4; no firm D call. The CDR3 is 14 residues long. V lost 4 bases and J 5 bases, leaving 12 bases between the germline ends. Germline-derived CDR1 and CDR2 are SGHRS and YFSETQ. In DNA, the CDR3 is TGCGCCAGCAGCCTGCAGGCCCAGAATGAAAAACTGTTTTTT. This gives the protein CASSLQAQNEKLFF.

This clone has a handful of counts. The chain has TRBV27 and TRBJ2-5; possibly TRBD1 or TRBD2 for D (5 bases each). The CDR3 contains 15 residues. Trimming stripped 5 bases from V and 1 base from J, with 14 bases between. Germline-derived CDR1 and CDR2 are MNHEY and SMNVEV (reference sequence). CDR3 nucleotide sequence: TGTGCCAGCAGTCTCCCCGAGGGACCCCAAGAGACCCAGTACTTC. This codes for CASSLPEGPQETQYF.

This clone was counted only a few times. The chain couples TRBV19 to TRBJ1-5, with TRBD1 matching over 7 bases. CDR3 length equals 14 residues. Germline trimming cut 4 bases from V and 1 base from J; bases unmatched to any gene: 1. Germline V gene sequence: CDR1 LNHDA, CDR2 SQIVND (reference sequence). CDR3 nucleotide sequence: TGTGCCAGTAGTACACAGGGGAGCAATCAGCCCCAGCATTTT. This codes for CASSTQGSNQPQHF.

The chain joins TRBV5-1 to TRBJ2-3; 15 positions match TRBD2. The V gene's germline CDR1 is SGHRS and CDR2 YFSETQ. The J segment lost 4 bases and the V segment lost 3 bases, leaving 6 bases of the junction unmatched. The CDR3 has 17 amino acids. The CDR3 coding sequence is TGCGCCAGCAGCTCGGGACGGACTAGCGGGGGGGCAGATACGCAGTATTTT. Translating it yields CASSSGRTSGGADTQYF.

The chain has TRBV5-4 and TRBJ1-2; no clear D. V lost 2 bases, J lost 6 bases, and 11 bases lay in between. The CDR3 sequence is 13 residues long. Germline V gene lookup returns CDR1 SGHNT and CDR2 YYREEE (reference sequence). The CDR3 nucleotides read TGTGCCAGCAGCTTAACAGCCTCTGATGGCTACACCTTC. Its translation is CASSLTASDGYTF.

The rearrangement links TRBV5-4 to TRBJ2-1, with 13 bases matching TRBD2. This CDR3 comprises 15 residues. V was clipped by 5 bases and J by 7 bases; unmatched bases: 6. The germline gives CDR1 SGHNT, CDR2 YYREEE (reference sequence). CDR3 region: CASRRTSGGGNEQFF. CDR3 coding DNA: TGTGCCAGCAGACGGACTAGCGGGGGCGGGAATGAGCAGTTCTTC.

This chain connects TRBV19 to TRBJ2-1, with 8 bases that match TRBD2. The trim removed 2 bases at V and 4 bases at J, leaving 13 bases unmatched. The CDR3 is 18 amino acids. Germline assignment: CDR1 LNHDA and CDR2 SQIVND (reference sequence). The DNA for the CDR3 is TGTGCCAGTAGTATATCCCCCCCCAGCGGGGGCGGGTACAATGAGCAGTTCTTC. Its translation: CASSISPPSGGGYNEQFF.

The CDR3: CASSQDGRKSYEQYF. The CDR3 DNA follows: TGTGCCAGCAGCCAAGATGGTCGAAAGTCCTACGAGCAGTACTTC. This sequence joins TRBV14 and TRBJ2-5; D ambiguous. The J call may be faulty, since TRBJ2-7 better matches the DNA end. This CDR3 has 15 amino acids. CDR1 is SGHDN and CDR2 is FVKESK in the germline V gene.

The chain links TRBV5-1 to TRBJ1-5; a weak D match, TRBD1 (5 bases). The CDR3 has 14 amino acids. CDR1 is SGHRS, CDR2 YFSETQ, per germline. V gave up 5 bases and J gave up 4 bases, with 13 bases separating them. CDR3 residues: CASSIAGTNQPQHF. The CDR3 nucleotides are TGCGCCAGCAGTATTGCAGGGACGAATCAGCCCCAGCATTTT.

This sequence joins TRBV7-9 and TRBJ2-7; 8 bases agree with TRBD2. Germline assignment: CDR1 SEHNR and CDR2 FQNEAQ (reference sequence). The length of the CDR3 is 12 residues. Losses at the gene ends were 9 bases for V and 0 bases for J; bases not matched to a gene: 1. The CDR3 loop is CASSGASYEQYF. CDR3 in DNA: TGTGCCAGTAGCGGGGCCTCCTACGAGCAGTACTTC.

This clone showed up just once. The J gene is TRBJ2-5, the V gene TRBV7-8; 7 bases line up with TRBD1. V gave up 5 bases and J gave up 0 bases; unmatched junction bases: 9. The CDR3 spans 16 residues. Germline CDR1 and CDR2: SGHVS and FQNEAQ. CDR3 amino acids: CASSLGQTFYQETQYF. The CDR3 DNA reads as TGTGCCAGCAGCCTGGGACAGACGTTTTACCAAGAGACCCAGTACTTC.

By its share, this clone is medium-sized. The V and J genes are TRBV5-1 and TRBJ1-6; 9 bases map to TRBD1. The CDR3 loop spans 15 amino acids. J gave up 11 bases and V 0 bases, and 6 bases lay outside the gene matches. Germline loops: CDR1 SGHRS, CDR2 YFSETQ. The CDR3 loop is CASSLGTGAQAPLHF. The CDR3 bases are TGCGCCAGCAGCTTGGGGACAGGGGCACAAGCACCCCTCCACTTT.

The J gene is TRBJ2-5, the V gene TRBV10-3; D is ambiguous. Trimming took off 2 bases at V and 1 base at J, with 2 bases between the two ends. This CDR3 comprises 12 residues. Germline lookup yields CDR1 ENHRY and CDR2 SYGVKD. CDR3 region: CAISESQETQYF. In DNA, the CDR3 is TGTGCCATCAGTGAGAGCCAAGAGACCCAGTACTTC.

The CDR3 loop is CATSRGTSGVSDTQYF. The CDR3 DNA reads as TGTGCCACCAGCAGAGGGACTAGCGGGGTATCAGATACGCAGTATTTT. The gene calls are TRBV15 and TRBJ2-3, with 12 bases aligning to TRBD2. CDR3 length equals 16 residues. Unmatched junction bases numbered 3, after V lost 1 base and J lost 4 bases. Germline V gene data show CDR1 as LNHNV and CDR2 as YYDKDF (reference sequence).